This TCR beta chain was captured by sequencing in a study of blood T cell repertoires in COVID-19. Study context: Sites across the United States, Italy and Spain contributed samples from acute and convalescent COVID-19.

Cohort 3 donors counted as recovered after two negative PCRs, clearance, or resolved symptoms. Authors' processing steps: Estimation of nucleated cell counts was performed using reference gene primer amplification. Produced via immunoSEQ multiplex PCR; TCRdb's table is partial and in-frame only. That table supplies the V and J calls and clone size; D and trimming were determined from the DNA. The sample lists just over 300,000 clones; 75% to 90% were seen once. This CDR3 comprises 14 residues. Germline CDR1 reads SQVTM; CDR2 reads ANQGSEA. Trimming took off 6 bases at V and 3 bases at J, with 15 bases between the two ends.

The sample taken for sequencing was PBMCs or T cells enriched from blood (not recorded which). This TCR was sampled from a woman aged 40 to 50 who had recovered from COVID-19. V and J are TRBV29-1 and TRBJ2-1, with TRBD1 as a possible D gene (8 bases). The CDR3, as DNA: TGCAGCGTGGGAAACAGGGGGGGCTACAATGAGCAGTTCTTC. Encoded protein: CSVGNRGGYNEQFF.